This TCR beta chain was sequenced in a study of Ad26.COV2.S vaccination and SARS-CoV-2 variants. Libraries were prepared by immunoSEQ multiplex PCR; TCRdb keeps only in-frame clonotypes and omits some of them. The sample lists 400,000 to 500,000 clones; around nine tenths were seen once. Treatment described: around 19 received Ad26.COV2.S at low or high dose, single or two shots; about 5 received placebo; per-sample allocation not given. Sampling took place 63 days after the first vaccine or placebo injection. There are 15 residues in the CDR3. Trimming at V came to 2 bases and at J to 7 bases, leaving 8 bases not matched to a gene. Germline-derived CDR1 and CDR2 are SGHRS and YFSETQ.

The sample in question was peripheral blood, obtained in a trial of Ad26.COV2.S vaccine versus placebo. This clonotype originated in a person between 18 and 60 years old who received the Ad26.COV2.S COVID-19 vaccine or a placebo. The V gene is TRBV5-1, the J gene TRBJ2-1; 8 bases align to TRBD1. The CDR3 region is CASSFGQGFGNEQFF. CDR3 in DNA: TGCGCCAGCAGCTTCGGACAGGGCTTCGGGAATGAGCAGTTCTTC.